The clone carrying this T cell receptor (beta chain) was seen repeatedly, ten times or more. Trimming took 3 bases from V and 15 from J, leaving 10 bases between them. Germline V gene data show CDR1 as SGHRS and CDR2 as YFSETQ. The CDR3 is 11 amino acids. This entry comes from a study of identical twins. TCRdb re-analysed the 5' RACE reads in MiXCR, keeping a single row per CDR3 protein. The profile shows some 230,000 distinct CDR3 sequences, 6.5% to 8% of them singletons. The same data also went into a second study, on T cells expressing NK-cell markers.

V and J are TRBV5-1 and TRBJ1-6, with a possible D match to TRBD1 (5 bases). Sequenced: CD8+ T cells sorted from blood. This receptor was obtained from a woman aged 18-29 years in good health. The CDR3 spells CASSSGPDLHF. In DNA, the CDR3 is TGCGCCAGCAGCTCGGGGCCCGACCTCCACTTT.